Here is one TCR beta chain with its context. Antigen: not known. This record belongs to a study of post-analysis software for immune sequencing data. Study-level findings and limits: A significant reduction in normalized Chao1 diversity was observed in multiple sclerosis patients versus controls. The five TRBV segments detected at higher frequency in patients than in controls included TRBV5-6, TRBV5-1 and TRBV20-1. Strong same-batch co-clustering of samples appeared with F measure clustering.

Sequencing libraries made from TCR beta cDNA carried unique molecular identifiers. From the PCR reads, TCRdb called clonotypes with MiXCR, one entry per CDR3 protein. The table has 650,000 to 850,000 distinct CDR3 sequences, approximately 53% seen once; the top ten hold approximately 4.5%. The CDR3 is 17 residues long. The germline V gene encodes CDR1 MDHEN and CDR2 SYDVKM. Losses at the gene ends were 4 bases for V and 5 bases for J; bases not matched to a gene: 6. The V gene is TRBV28, the J gene TRBJ2-4; 15 bases match TRBD2. The specimen was blood. The source of this sequence is a girl under 18 with multiple sclerosis. In nucleotides, the CDR3 is TGTGCCAGCAGTTCCCAGGGACTAGCGGGGGGCGAAAACATTCAGTACTTC. It yields the protein CASSSQGLAGGENIQYF. The full variable domain, with the rest looked up from reference TRBV28 and TRBJ2-4, is DVKVTQSSRYLVKRTGEKVFLECVQDMDHENMFWYRQDPGLGLRLIYFSYDVKMKEKGDIPEGYSVSREKKERFSLILESASTNQTSMYLCASSSQGLAGGENIQYFGAGTRLSVL.